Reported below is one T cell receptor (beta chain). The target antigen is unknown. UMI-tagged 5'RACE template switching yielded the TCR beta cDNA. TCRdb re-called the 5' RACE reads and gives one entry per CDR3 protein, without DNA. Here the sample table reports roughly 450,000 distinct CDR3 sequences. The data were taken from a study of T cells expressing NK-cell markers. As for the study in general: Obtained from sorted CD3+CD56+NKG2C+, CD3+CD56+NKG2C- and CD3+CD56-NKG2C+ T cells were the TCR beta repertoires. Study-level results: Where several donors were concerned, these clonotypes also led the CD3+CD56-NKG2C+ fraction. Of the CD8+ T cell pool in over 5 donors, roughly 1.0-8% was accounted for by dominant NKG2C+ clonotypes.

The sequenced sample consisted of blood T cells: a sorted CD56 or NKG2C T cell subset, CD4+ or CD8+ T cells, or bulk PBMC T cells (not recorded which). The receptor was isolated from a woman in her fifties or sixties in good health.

This CDR3 is CASSFYRGRDWELFF. The genes are TRBV11-3 and TRBJ2-2; TCRdb indicates TRBD1, and absent DNA this call remains unverified. The CDR3 contains 15 residues. Germline lookup yields CDR1 SGHNT and CDR2 YENEEA.